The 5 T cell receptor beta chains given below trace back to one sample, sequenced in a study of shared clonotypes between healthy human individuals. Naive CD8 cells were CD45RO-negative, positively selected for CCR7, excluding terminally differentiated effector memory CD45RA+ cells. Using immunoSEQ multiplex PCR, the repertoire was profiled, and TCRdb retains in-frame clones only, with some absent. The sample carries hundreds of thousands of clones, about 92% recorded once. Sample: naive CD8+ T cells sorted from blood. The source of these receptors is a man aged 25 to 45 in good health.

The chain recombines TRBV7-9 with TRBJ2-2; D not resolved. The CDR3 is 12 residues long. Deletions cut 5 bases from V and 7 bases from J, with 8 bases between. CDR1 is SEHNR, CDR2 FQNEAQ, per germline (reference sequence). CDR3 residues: CASSPRFGELFF. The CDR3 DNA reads TGTGCCAGCAGCCCCCGTTTCGGGGAGCTGTTTTTT.

CDR3 sequence: CASSISSGSSYNEQFF. The CDR3 DNA reads as TGTGCCAGTAGTATATCTAGCGGGAGCTCCTACAATGAGCAGTTCTTC. The chain couples TRBV19 to TRBJ2-1, with TRBD2 matching over 10 bases. CDR1 and CDR2 from the germline V gene are LNHDA and SQIVND (reference sequence). The V segment lost 2 bases and the J segment 0 bases; nucleotides outside the gene matches: 1. This CDR3 has 16 residues.

CDR3: CASSRTGGNQPQHF. The CDR3 DNA follows: TGTGCCAGCAGCCGGACGGGGGGCAATCAGCCCCAGCATTTT. The chain joins TRBV7-6 to TRBJ1-5; possible D gene TRBD1, 5 bases. The V gene lost 5 bases and the J gene lost 2 bases, with 10 bases spanning the gap. This CDR3 is 14 amino acids long. Germline V gives CDR1 SGHVS, CDR2 FNYEAQ.

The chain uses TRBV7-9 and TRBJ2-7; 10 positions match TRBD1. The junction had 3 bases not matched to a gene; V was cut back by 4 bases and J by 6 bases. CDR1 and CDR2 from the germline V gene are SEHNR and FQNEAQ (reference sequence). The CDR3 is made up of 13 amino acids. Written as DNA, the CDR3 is TGTGCCAGCAGCTCGACAGGGGGCATCGAGCAGTACTTC. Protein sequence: CASSSTGGIEQYF.

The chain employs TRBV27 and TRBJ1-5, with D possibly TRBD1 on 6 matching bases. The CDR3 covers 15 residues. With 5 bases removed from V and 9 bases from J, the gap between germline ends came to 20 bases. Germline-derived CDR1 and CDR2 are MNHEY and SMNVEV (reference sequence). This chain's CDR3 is CASSPSGGPHRPQHF. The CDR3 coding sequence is TGTGCCAGCAGTCCCTCGGGGGGGCCCCATCGGCCCCAGCATTTT.